These T cell receptor beta chains were read from a single sample in a study of Graves' ophthalmopathy and Graves' hyperthyroidism. TCRdb recomputed calls from the multiplex PCR reads with MiXCR, one row per CDR3 protein. The sample has around 1,200,000 distinct CDR3 sequences; 35% to 45% are singletons. Specimen: peripheral blood or thyroid tissue (not recorded which). The receptors derive from an adult man with Graves' hyperthyroidism. Each CDR3 is given with its conserved first and last residue. Fields, in order: clone size, V gene, J gene, D gene, CDR3 DNA, CDR3 protein. D genes are given only for firm matches. Some rows have no size entry. The others give once, few or many, or a class for an expanded clone.

many,TRBV6-6,TRBJ1-6,TRBD1,TGTGCCAGCAGTGATGGACAGGAGAATTCACCCCTCCACTTT,CASSDGQENSPLHF
few,TRBV29-1,TRBJ1-2,TRBD1,TGCAGCGTTAGACTTCAGGCCCAGGGGGACTATAGCTACACCTTC,CSVRLQAQGDYSYTF
many,TRBV4-1,TRBJ1-6,NA,TGCGCCAGCAGCCAAGATTTTAGGTCGGCCCTCCACTTT,CASSQDFRSALHF
NA,TRBV15,TRBJ2-3,NA,TGTGCCACCAGCAGAGGACAGGGGAGGGCAGATACGCAGTATTTT,CATSRGQGRADTQYF
few,TRBV10-3,TRBJ1-2,NA,TGTGCCATCCCCTCACCCAGGGCTGGCTACACCTTC,CAIPSPRAGYTF
NA,TRBV30,TRBJ1-1,TRBD1,TGTGCCTGGATGAGGGGGCCCACTGAAGCTTTCTTT,CAWMRGPTEAFF
few,TRBV7-9,TRBJ2-7,NA,TGTGCCAGCAGCCCGGGTTTAGGGCCCCGTGGCGAGCAGTACTTC,CASSPGLGPRGEQYF
many,TRBV10-3,TRBJ2-6,NA,TGTGCCATCAGTCCGGGGCGGGAAGCTGCCGGGGCCAACGTCCTGACTTTC,CAISPGREAAGANVLTF
once,TRBV7-9,TRBJ2-6,NA,TGTGCCAGCAGCCGGAGGGGGGGCAACGTCCTGACTTTC,CASSRRGGNVLTF
many,TRBV29-1,TRBJ2-5,TRBD2,TGCAGCGCCGCCCCTCGGGGGGGGAGGGAGACCCAGTACTTC,CSAAPRGGRETQYF
NA,TRBV7-2,TRBJ1-2,NA,TGTGCCAGCAGCTCCTACCATAGCTACACCTTC,CASSSYHSYTF
NA,TRBV6-5,TRBJ1-6,TRBD1,TGTGCCAGCAGTTACACCGGGACAGCGAATTCACCCCTCCACTTT,CASSYTGTANSPLHF
many,TRBV11-1,TRBJ2-7,NA,TGTGCCAGCAGCCACAGTGAACTCCCCGGTGCCTACGAGCAGTACTTC,CASSHSELPGAYEQYF
NA,TRBV12-3/TRBV12-4,TRBJ1-6,TRBD1,TGTGCCAGCAGTTCCATGACAGGGGTTTATTCACCCCTCCACTTT,CASSSMTGVYSPLHF
NA,TRBV7-9,TRBJ2-7,NA,TGTGCCAGCAGCACTCAACCCCACGAGCAGTACTTC,CASSTQPHEQYF
once,TRBV29-1,TRBJ1-6,TRBD1,TGCAGCGCGGGACAGGGGGCGGATTCACCCCTCCACTTT,CSAGQGADSPLHF
NA,TRBV7-2,TRBJ2-5,TRBD2,TGTGCCAGCAGCCGACTAGCGGGGGGGCCGAAGACCCGGTACTTC,CASSRLAGGPKTRYF
many,TRBV20-1,TRBJ1-5,TRBD1,TGCAGTGCTAGAACGGACAGGGTGGTGGGGCAGCCCCAGCATTTT,CSARTDRVVGQPQHF
NA,TRBV5-1,TRBJ1-1,NA,TGCGCCAGCAGCTTGGGGGCGCGGGACACTGAAGCTTTCTTT,CASSLGARDTEAFF
NA,TRBV19,TRBJ2-7,NA,TGTGCCAGTAGTATGGGTAGCACCTACGAGCAGTACTTC,CASSMGSTYEQYF
NA,TRBV24-1,TRBJ1-2,NA,TGTGCCACCAGTGATCCGGACAGAAAGTATGGCTACACCTTC,CATSDPDRKYGYTF
NA,TRBV10-3,TRBJ2-5,TRBD2,TGTGCCATCAGTAACGGACTAGCGGGGATCCAAGAGACCCAGTACTTC,CAISNGLAGIQETQYF
many,TRBV9,TRBJ2-5,NA,TGTGCCAGCAGCCCCGGGACCGGAGAGACCCAGTACTTC,CASSPGTGETQYF
many,TRBV2,TRBJ2-2,NA,TGTGCCAGCAGTGGCGAGCTCACCGGGGAGCTGTTTTTT,CASSGELTGELFF
many,TRBV12-3/TRBV12-4,TRBJ2-7,NA,TGTGCCAGCAGCTCCGAAAGATACTACGAGCAGTACTTC,CASSSERYYEQYF
many,TRBV29-1,TRBJ1-2,TRBD1,TGCAGCGTTGAGAGGGGACAGGGCAACTATGGCTACACCTTC,CSVERGQGNYGYTF
many,TRBV5-1,TRBJ1-5,NA,TGCGCCAGCAGCTTGGGCGGGGAAATTAGCAATCAGCCCCAGCATTTT,CASSLGGEISNQPQHF
once,TRBV4-1,TRBJ2-7,NA,TGCGCCAGCAGCCAAGATAACGACAACGAGCAGTACTTC,CASSQDNDNEQYF